Detailed here is one T cell receptor (beta chain). This sample was taken from a study of blood T cell repertoires in COVID-19. On the study more broadly: Italy, Spain and the United States were the sources of the convalescent and acute COVID-19 samples. From T cells, B-cell-depleted T cells, or PBMCs came the material, which was cDNA or gDNA.

In the authors' methods: From reference gene primer amplification, estimates of nucleated cell counts were derived. Some clones are missing from TCRdb's copy, which holds only in-frame ones; the method was immunoSEQ multiplex PCR. V and J calls and clone size follow that table, whereas D and trimming were derived from the DNA. The table records about 280,000 clones, roughly nine tenths of them present only once. The V end was cut by 2 bases, the J end by 8 bases, with 7 bases between. The CDR3 sequence is 12 residues long. The germline CDR1 and CDR2 sequences are LGHDT and YNNKEL (reference sequence).

The chain links TRBV3-1 (or the pseudogene TRBV3-2) to TRBJ2-1; unclear D gene. The sample was peripheral blood. This TCR was recovered from a man in his forties or fifties with acute or convalescent COVID-19. This chain's CDR3 is CASSQQWYEQFF. The CDR3 DNA reads as TGTGCCAGCAGCCAACAGTGGTATGAGCAGTTCTTC.